This T cell receptor beta chain is drawn from a study of T cell responses to AZD1222 COVID-19 vaccine. Pooling of second doses given at about 4 or about 12 weeks was done. Sequencing used immunoSEQ multiplex PCR; TCRdb keeps in-frame clones, though not all of them. The table records fewer than 55,000 clones, less than 95% of them present only once. Germline CDR1 reads SEHNR; CDR2 reads FQNEAQ (reference sequence). The V end lost 0 bases, the J end lost 8 bases, and 13 bases lay between the germline ends. The CDR3 length is 15 residues. The receptor comes from an adult who received the AZD1222 COVID-19 vaccine. This chain uses TRBV7-9 with TRBJ1-4, with a tentative D call TRBD1 (6 bases). Sequencing was performed on peripheral blood, taken 28 days after the second AZD1222 dose. The CDR3 nucleotides read TGTGCCAGCAGCTTAGCGACAGGCCTTAGGGAAAAACTGTTTTTT. This translates into CASSLATGLREKLFF. The variable domain in full, with the rest retrieved from reference TRBV7-9 and TRBJ1-4, is DTGVSQNPRHKITKRGQNVTFRCDPISEHNRLYWYRQTLGQGPEFLTYFQNEAQLEKSRLLSDRFSAERPKGSFSTLEIQRTEQGDSAMYLCASSLATGLREKLFFGSGTQLSVL.